The 19 T cell receptor beta chains in this list originate from one sample, sequenced in a study of T cell responses to AZD1222 COVID-19 vaccine. Sequencing used immunoSEQ multiplex PCR; TCRdb keeps in-frame clones, though not all of them. The table has about 180,000 clones, around 90% seen once. Sequencing was performed on peripheral blood, taken 28 days after the second AZD1222 dose. These receptors were collected from an adult who received the AZD1222 COVID-19 vaccine.

V gene TRBV11-2 combines with J gene TRBJ1-3; 9 positions agree with TRBD1. This CDR3 comprises 18 residues. V was pared by 4 bases and J by 4 bases, with 14 bases of the junction left unmatched. Germline CDR1 SGHAT, CDR2 FQNNGV. The CDR3 is CASSSPPRRDRVGNTIYF. CDR3 coding DNA: TGTGCCAGCAGCTCCCCCCCTCGGCGGGACAGGGTGGGAAACACCATATATTTT.

The CDR3 region has the DNA TGTGCCAGCAGTCGCGGGGACCAAGAGACCCAGTACTTC. Translating it yields CASSRGDQETQYF. V gene TRBV12-3 or TRBV12-4 combines with J gene TRBJ2-5; possibly TRBD2 for D (6 bases). V gave up 5 bases and J gave up 0 bases, with 7 bases separating them. The CDR3 contains 13 residues.

The chain carries TRBV18 and TRBJ1-2; 10 bases align to TRBD1. The trim removed 5 bases at V and 6 bases at J, leaving 3 bases unmatched. Germline assignment: CDR1 KGHSH and CDR2 LQKENI. The CDR3 loop spans 13 amino acids. The CDR3 sequence is CASSGQGEDGYTF. The CDR3 DNA reads as TGTGCCAGCTCAGGACAGGGGGAGGATGGCTACACCTTC. Combining the CDR3 with reference TRBV18 and TRBJ1-2 gives the whole variable domain NAGVMQNPRHLVRRRGQEARLRCSPMKGHSHVYWYRQLPEEGLKFMVYLQKENIIDESGMPKERFSAEFPKEGPSILRIQQVVRGDSAAYFCASSGQGEDGYTFGSGTRLTVV.

This chain connects TRBV7-9 to TRBJ1-5; D gene ambiguous. This CDR3 is built from 12 residues. Between the trimmed V and J ends, which lost 5 bases and 4 bases, there was a span of 6 bases. The germline V gene encodes CDR1 SEHNR and CDR2 FQNEAQ (reference sequence). DNA of the CDR3: TGTGCCAGCAGCCGGGCGAATCAGCCCCAGCATTTT. The encoded protein is CASSRANQPQHF. Complete variable domain (other parts from reference TRBV7-9 and TRBJ1-5): DTGVSQNPRHKITKRGQNVTFRCDPISEHNRLYWYRQTLGQGPEFLTYFQNEAQLEKSRLLSDRFSAERPKGSFSTLEIQRTEQGDSAMYLCASSRANQPQHFGDGTRLSIL.

The V call is TRBV7-2, the J call TRBJ2-5; TRBD2 matches at 9 bases. Trimming took 7 bases from V and 4 from J; bases not matched to a gene: 4. Germline CDR1 is SGHTA and CDR2 is FQGNSA. This CDR3 is built from 13 residues. The CDR3 loop reads CASKGGGVETQYF. The CDR3 DNA is TGTGCCAGCAAGGGCGGGGGGGTAGAGACCCAGTACTTC.

This clone appeared a few times. The chain is built from TRBV4-2 and TRBJ2-1, with 12 bases fitting TRBD2. In germline, CDR1 is LGHNA, CDR2 YNFKEQ. The junction had 7 bases not matched to a gene; V was cut back by 6 bases and J by 7 bases. The CDR3 has 15 amino acids. CDR3 sequence: CASRETSGSLNEQFF. In nucleotides, the CDR3 is TGTGCCAGCAGGGAGACTAGCGGGAGCTTGAATGAGCAGTTCTTC.

The chain joins TRBV5-5 to TRBJ1-1, with TRBD1 matching over 8 bases. CDR1 is SGHKS and CDR2 is YYEKEE in the germline V gene (reference sequence). After removal of 5 bases from V and 1 base from J, the junction contained 10 bases not matched to a gene. The CDR3 runs to 16 residues. The CDR3 is CASSNLGQGRNTEAFF. As DNA, the CDR3 is TGTGCCAGCAGTAACCTCGGACAGGGACGGAACACTGAAGCTTTCTTT.

This sequence joins TRBV27 and TRBJ2-5; 7 bases are a match to TRBD1. The germline CDR1 and CDR2 sequences are MNHEY and SMNVEV (reference sequence). The CDR3 runs 13 residues. J was trimmed by 3 bases and V by 5 bases; bases with no gene match: 3. CDR3 region: CASSRQGEETQYF. CDR3 coding DNA: TGTGCCAGCAGTAGACAGGGCGAAGAGACCCAGTACTTC.

For the CDR3, the DNA is TGTGCCAGCAGCTTCACAGGGGGCCAGACCGGGGAGCTGTTTTTT. Its translation is CASSFTGGQTGELFF. The chain recombines TRBV7-2 with TRBJ2-2; 9 nucleotides align to TRBD1. V shed 3 bases, J shed 5 bases, and the junction held 4 bases outside the gene matches. This CDR3 comprises 15 residues. Germline V lookup: CDR1 SGHTA, CDR2 FQGNSA.

To note about this clone: Other DNA variants within this sample encode the same CDR3. The rearrangement uses TRBV12-3 or TRBV12-4 and TRBJ1-1; D is perhaps TRBD1 (6 bases). CDR3 size: 12 residues. With 3 bases removed from V and 6 bases from J, the gap between germline ends came to 8 bases. The CDR3 sequence: CASSFRGPEAFF. The CDR3 DNA is TGTGCCAGCAGTTTCCGGGGGCCTGAAGCTTTCTTT.

This rearrangement joins TRBV5-5 to TRBJ2-2; D possibly corresponds to TRBD1 (5 bases). The V gene's germline CDR1 is SGHKS and CDR2 YYEKEE (reference sequence). V lost 5 bases and J 2 bases, leaving 13 bases between the germline ends. This CDR3 spans 15 amino acids. The CDR3 sequence is CASSIIGQNTGELFF. The CDR3 coding sequence is TGTGCCAGCAGTATAATTGGACAAAACACCGGGGAGCTGTTTTTT.

J is TRBJ1-6 and V is TRBV5-1; D is ambiguous. The CDR3 has 15 residues. V shed 4 bases and J shed 8 bases, with 16 bases lying between them. The germline gives CDR1 SGHRS, CDR2 YFSETQ. CDR3 loop: CASSLNDGLDSPLHF. The CDR3, as DNA: TGCGCCAGCAGCCTGAACGACGGCTTAGATTCACCCCTCCACTTT.

CDR3 coding DNA: TGTGCCAGCAGCATGGACAGAAACAATCAGCCCCAGCATTTT. It yields the protein CASSMDRNNQPQHF. This chain links TRBV5-4 with TRBJ1-5; D might be TRBD1 (6 bases). The germline V and J ends were trimmed by 4 bases and 3 bases, with 11 bases remaining between them. CDR3 length equals 14 residues. Germline loops: CDR1 SGHNT, CDR2 YYREEE (reference sequence).

The rearrangement joins TRBV10-1 to TRBJ1-6; TRBD1 matches at 7 bases. V was pared by 5 bases and J by 3 bases, with 13 bases of the junction left unmatched. Germline V gene sequence: CDR1 WNHNN, CDR2 SYGVQD (reference sequence). The CDR3 length is 18 residues. The chain's CDR3 is CASSPGQLIAFYNSPLHF. The CDR3 DNA follows: TGCGCCAGCAGTCCGGGACAGCTAATAGCTTTCTATAATTCACCCCTCCACTTT.

The chain recombines TRBV9 with TRBJ2-7; 9 bases fit TRBD1. This CDR3 spans 14 amino acids. Germline lookup yields CDR1 SGDLS and CDR2 YYNGEE. The junction had 9 bases not matched to a gene; V was cut back by 4 bases and J by 7 bases. In nucleotides, the CDR3 is TGTGCCAGCAGCCCAGGGGACAGGGAGGGAGAGCAGTACTTC. Residues: CASSPGDREGEQYF. Full variable domain (missing parts from reference TRBV9 and TRBJ2-7): DSGVTQTPKHLITATGQRVTLRCSPRSGDLSVYWYQQSLDQGLQFLIQYYNGEERAKGNILERFSAQQFPDLHSELNLSSLELGDSALYFCASSPGDREGEQYFGPGTRLTVT.

This clone has a handful of counts. The chain joins TRBV19 to TRBJ1-5; maybe TRBD1 (6 bases). V was cut by 0 bases and J by 3 bases, with 9 bases left in between. CDR1 and CDR2 from the germline V gene are LNHDA and SQIVND (reference sequence). The CDR3 has 15 amino acids. The CDR3 loop is CASSIDQGNNQPQHF. CDR3 in DNA: TGTGCCAGTAGTATAGATCAGGGGAACAATCAGCCCCAGCATTTT.

The CDR3 loop is CASSREWGASNSPLHF. The DNA for the CDR3 is TGTGCCAGCAGCCGGGAGTGGGGGGCGAGTAATTCACCCCTCCACTTT. The V gene is TRBV4-2, the J gene TRBJ1-6; tentatively, D is TRBD1 (6 bases). Germline V gives CDR1 LGHNA, CDR2 YNFKEQ. This CDR3 has 16 amino acids. The germline V and J ends were trimmed by 4 bases and 6 bases, with 16 bases remaining between them.

Remarks on this clone: This specimen includes other DNA sequences encoding the same CDR3. The chain is built from TRBV9 and TRBJ2-7, with 9 nucleotides matching TRBD1. The germline V gene encodes CDR1 SGDLS and CDR2 YYNGEE. This CDR3 is 15 amino acids long. V trimming: 0 bases; J trimming: 2 bases; junction bases outside the gene matches: 3. CDR3 nucleotides: TGTGCCAGCAGCGTAGGCACAGGGGGCCCCTACGAGCAGTACTTC. The encoded protein is CASSVGTGGPYEQYF.

The gene calls are TRBV7-2 and TRBJ2-7, with D perhaps TRBD1 (6 bases). Trimming stripped 4 bases from V and 7 bases from J, with 14 bases between. The length of the CDR3 is 13 residues. From germline, CDR1 is SGHTA and CDR2 FQGNSA. CDR3 in amino acids: CASSSDSPREQYF. DNA for the CDR3: TGTGCCAGCAGCTCGGACAGCCCGCGTGAGCAGTACTTC.